The 22 T cell receptor beta chains below all came from one sample that was sequenced in a study of blood T cell repertoires in COVID-19. Clones were sequenced by immunoSEQ multiplex PCR, and TCRdb holds only the in-frame ones, with some missing. Altogether around 250,000 clones are present, approximately 83% being singletons, with the ten largest covering roughly 3.6%. Sequencing used PBMCs or T cells enriched from blood (not recorded which). The receptors stem from a middle-aged man who had recovered from COVID-19.

This clone was seen a few times. This rearrangement joins TRBV6-2 or TRBV6-3 to TRBJ2-3; 10 bases are a match to TRBD2. The junction had 12 bases not matched to a gene; V was cut back by 5 bases and J by 4 bases. The V gene's germline CDR1 is MNHEY and CDR2 SVGEGT. The length of the CDR3 is 17 residues. CDR3 sequence (DNA): TGTGCCAGCAGTACCTCGACAGCGGGAGGGGGCGCAGATACGCAGTATTTT. It translates to CASSTSTAGGGADTQYF.

The CDR3 DNA is TGTGCCAGCAGTTTAGGTTCACTAGCGGGAGGGGCAGATACGCAGTATTTT. This sequence encodes CASSLGSLAGGADTQYF. The V gene is TRBV28, the J gene TRBJ2-3; TRBD2 agrees at 13 bases. The length of the CDR3 is 17 residues. With V trimmed by 2 bases and J by 4 bases, 6 bases remained unmatched. The germline gives CDR1 MDHEN, CDR2 SYDVKM.

The chain couples TRBV7-3 to TRBJ2-1; D unclear. The CDR3 has 14 amino acids. The germline CDR1 and CDR2 sequences are SGHTA and FQGTGA. The V end was cut by 4 bases, the J end by 7 bases, with 14 bases between. CDR3 sequence: CASSSSSRLNEQFF. The CDR3 region has the DNA TGTGCCAGCAGCTCCTCGTCGCGGTTGAATGAGCAGTTCTTC.

The chain is built from TRBV29-1 and TRBJ1-4, with 9 bases that match TRBD1. The CDR3 runs to 12 residues. Germline V gene data show CDR1 as SQVTM and CDR2 as ANQGSEA. J lost 10 bases, V lost 4 bases, and 4 bases had no gene match. CDR3 sequence (DNA): TGCAGCGTTGCCCCGGGACAGGGAAAACTGTTTTTT. This gives the protein CSVAPGQGKLFF. The whole variable domain, remainder taken from reference TRBV29-1 and TRBJ1-4, is SAVISQKPSRDICQRGTSLTIQCQVDSQVTMMFWYRQQPGQSLTLIATANQGSEATYESGFVIDKFPISRPNLTFSTLTVSNMSPEDSSIYLCSVAPGQGKLFFGSGTQLSVL.

This clone was counted once. The V gene is TRBV10-2, the J gene TRBJ2-7, with 7 bases matching TRBD2. The CDR3 sequence is 15 residues long. Trimming removed 5 bases from V and 3 bases from J; junction bases left unmatched: 10. Per germline, CDR1 WSHSY and CDR2 SAAADI. CDR3 bases: TGCGCCAGCAGTTCTGGGGGGGGGATCCTCTACGAGCAGTACTTC. Protein sequence: CASSSGGGILYEQYF.

V is TRBV28 and J is TRBJ2-3; 10 bases line up with TRBD2. The CDR3 is 13 residues long. The germline CDR1 and CDR2 sequences are MDHEN and SYDVKM. V lost 3 bases, J lost 13 bases, and 7 bases stayed unmatched. The CDR3: CASSFSGRAHKYF. Written as DNA, the CDR3 is TGTGCCAGCAGTTTCAGCGGGAGGGCCCATAAGTATTTT.

V and J are TRBV24-1 and TRBJ2-2, with D unclear. V lost 3 bases and J lost 4, with 5 bases in between. CDR1 is KGHDR and CDR2 is SFDVKD in the germline V gene. The CDR3 is made up of 13 amino acids. The CDR3 region is CATSDTSTGELFF. The CDR3 nucleotides are TGTGCCACCAGTGATACTTCCACCGGGGAGCTGTTTTTT.

The CDR3 reads CASSLDGITDTQYF. In nucleotides, the CDR3 is TGCGCCAGCAGCTTGGACGGGATCACAGATACGCAGTATTTT. The chain uses TRBV5-1 and TRBJ2-3; TRBD2 might be the D (5 bases). In germline, CDR1 is SGHRS, CDR2 YFSETQ. V lost 0 bases to trimming and J lost 2 bases, with 7 bases between them. The CDR3 runs to 14 residues.

The chain joins TRBV11-3 to TRBJ2-1, with D maybe TRBD2 (6 bases). Germline V lookup: CDR1 SGHNT, CDR2 YENEEA. CDR3 size: 13 residues. Trimming took off 3 bases at V and 4 bases at J, with 7 bases between the two ends. The CDR3 spells CASSFGTYNEQFF. Written as DNA, the CDR3 is TGTGCCAGCAGCTTCGGGACTTACAATGAGCAGTTCTTC.

The chain joins TRBV7-2 to TRBJ1-6; a possible D gene is TRBD1 (6 bases). V was cut by 1 base and J by 11 bases, with 18 bases left in between. CDR3 length: 16 amino acids. Germline loops: CDR1 SGHTA, CDR2 FQGNSA. The CDR3 nucleotides are TGTGCCAGCAGCTTAGTTCGAACAGGGACTAGTACACCCCTCCACTTT. Translating it yields CASSLVRTGTSTPLHF.

This rearrangement joins TRBV9 to TRBJ2-7, with 10 bases fitting TRBD1. Unmatched junction bases numbered 7, after V lost 4 bases and J lost 0 bases. CDR3 length: 16 residues. Per the germline V gene, CDR1 is SGDLS and CDR2 is YYNGEE. CDR3 amino acids: CASSPDRGPGSYEQYF. The DNA for the CDR3 is TGTGCCAGCAGCCCCGACAGGGGGCCCGGCTCCTACGAGCAGTACTTC.

CDR3: CASTGWGLADTQYF. As DNA, the CDR3 is TGTGCCAGCACCGGTTGGGGGCTCGCAGATACGCAGTATTTT. The gene calls are TRBV2 and TRBJ2-3, with D perhaps matching TRBD1 (6 bases). V lost 7 bases and J lost 4, with 15 bases in between. The CDR3 totals 14 residues. Germline CDR1 and CDR2: SNHLY and FYNNEI. The entire variable domain, with the rest obtained from reference TRBV2 and TRBJ2-3, is as follows: EPEVTQTPSHQVTQMGQEVILRCVPISNHLYFYWYRQILGQKVEFLVSFYNNEISEKSEIFDDQFSVERPDGSNFTLKIRSTKLEDSAMYFCASTGWGLADTQYFGPGTRLTVL.

This clone was seen only a few times. The CDR3 loop reads CASTPGQVFQPQHF. The CDR3, as DNA: TGTGCCAGCACCCCGGGACAGGTCTTCCAGCCCCAGCATTTT. V gene TRBV7-8 combines with J gene TRBJ1-5; 8 positions match TRBD1. Germline CDR1 and CDR2: SGHVS and FQNEAQ. The V and J ends lost 7 bases and 7 bases, in that order; junction bases with no gene match: 9. This CDR3 is 14 amino acids long.

CDR3 in amino acids: CASSGGRSSPLHF. The CDR3 nucleotides read TGCGCCAGCAGTGGAGGGAGAAGTTCACCCCTCCACTTT. The genes are TRBV10-2 and TRBJ1-6, with no clear D. This CDR3 has 13 amino acids. The germline V and J ends were trimmed by 4 bases and 9 bases, with 10 bases remaining between them. Germline lookup yields CDR1 WSHSY and CDR2 SAAADI.

This rearrangement joins TRBV28 to TRBJ2-2; D unresolved. The germline V gene has CDR1 MDHEN and CDR2 SYDVKM. The CDR3 totals 14 residues. V lost 7 bases, J lost 5 bases, and 14 bases lay in between. Written as DNA, the CDR3 is TGTGCCAGCATAAGAGCCAGAGGAACCGGGGAGCTGTTTTTT. Its translation: CASIRARGTGELFF.

The rearrangement uses TRBV6-2 or TRBV6-3 and TRBJ2-1; D might be TRBD2 (6 bases). This CDR3 is built from 13 residues. Germline V lookup: CDR1 MNHEY, CDR2 SVGEGT. V was trimmed by 2 bases and J by 5 bases, leaving 7 bases between them. The CDR3 loop reads CASSYRGDNEQFF. The CDR3 DNA reads TGTGCCAGCAGTTACCGCGGGGACAATGAGCAGTTCTTC.

The V call is TRBV6-4, the J call TRBJ2-2, with TRBD2 matching 10 bases. CDR3 length: 15 amino acids. The germline V gene encodes CDR1 MRHNA and CDR2 SNTAGT. Trimming took 6 bases from V and 3 from J; bases not matched to a gene: 4. CDR3: CASSGTSADTGELFF. The CDR3, as DNA: TGTGCCAGCAGCGGGACTAGCGCAGACACCGGGGAGCTGTTTTTT.

V is TRBV12-5 and J is TRBJ2-5, with 7 bases aligning to TRBD1. Germline-derived CDR1 and CDR2 are LGHNT and FRNRAP. This CDR3 region has 16 residues. V was clipped by 5 bases and J by 1 base; unmatched bases: 10. CDR3 residues: CASGRRLGQTQETQYF. CDR3 sequence (DNA): TGTGCTAGTGGTCGCAGGTTGGGACAGACCCAAGAGACCCAGTACTTC.

The gene calls are TRBV5-4 and TRBJ2-5; D is undetermined. Trimming shortened V by 4 bases and J by 4 bases, and 11 bases separated the two germline ends. There are 13 residues in the CDR3. Germline CDR1 reads SGHNT; CDR2 reads YYREEE (reference sequence). CDR3 DNA sequence: TGTGCCAGCAGCCTACAGCTGGTAGAGACCCAGTACTTC. Protein sequence: CASSLQLVETQYF.

The rearrangement uses TRBV28 and TRBJ1-6, with a possible D match to TRBD1 (5 bases). Between the trimmed V and J ends, which lost 6 bases and 12 bases, there was a span of 24 bases. Germline V lookup: CDR1 MDHEN, CDR2 SYDVKM. This CDR3 has 16 residues. The CDR3 DNA is TGTGCCAGCAGACGGGGGGGGTCCAGACCCCTATTACCCCTCCACTTT. Protein product: CASRRGGSRPLLPLHF.

The chain uses TRBV19 and TRBJ2-5; a weak D match, TRBD2 (6 bases). Trimming shortened V by 7 bases and J by 4 bases, and 13 bases separated the two germline ends. Germline loops: CDR1 LNHDA, CDR2 SQIVND (reference sequence). The length of the CDR3 is 13 residues. The CDR3 spells CASMGHGGETQYF. The CDR3 DNA is TGTGCCAGTATGGGTCACGGGGGAGAGACCCAGTACTTC.

The chain recombines TRBV7-9 with TRBJ2-7; D unclear. Per the germline V gene, CDR1 is SEHNR and CDR2 is FQNEAQ (reference sequence). Trimming cost V 1 base and J 6 bases, with 7 bases left between them. The CDR3 runs to 12 residues. The DNA of the CDR3 is TGTGCCAGCAGCTTAGGGAGTGGCGAGCAGTACTTC. Its translation: CASSLGSGEQYF.